The clone carrying this TCR beta chain has a single count. Its specificity is unknown. The record originates from a study of PD-L1 blockade in urothelial cancer. Looking at the study overall: Blood was subjected to analysis at 3 weeks (second dose) and 6 weeks following treatment start. Blood samples contained a median about 150,000 T cells. Broader study findings: Better progression-free and overall survival followed lower pretreatment blood clonality. The study found that durable-benefit patients expanded tumor-associated blood clones more at 3 weeks.

CDR3 size: 15 residues. Germline V gives CDR1 SGHNT, CDR2 YYREEE (reference sequence). Trimming cost V 0 bases and J 4 bases, with 14 bases left between them. Time point here: peripheral blood 6 weeks after treatment start. Method: immunoSEQ multiplex PCR; TCRdb's copy keeps in-frame clones and lacks some. The sample holds some 41,000 clones; about four fifths are singletons and the top ten take over 12%. The sequence was obtained from a man aged 60 to 75 with urothelial cancer. The chain joins TRBV5-4 to TRBJ2-7, with D possibly matching TRBD2 (6 bases). Sequenced here: PBMCs, sampled around atezolizumab (anti-PD-L1) treatment. For the CDR3, the DNA is TGTGCCAGCAGCTTGGGTGGTGGGGGGTTTTACGAGCAGTACTTC. This encodes CASSLGGGGFYEQYF. The full variable domain, in which reference TRBV5-4 and TRBJ2-7 provide the parts outside the CDR3, is ETGVTQSPTHLIKTRGQQVTLRCSSQSGHNTVSWYQQALGQGPQFIFQYYREEENGRGNFPPRFSGLQFPNYSSELNVNALELDDSALYLCASSLGGGGFYEQYFGPGTRLTVT.